The 8 T cell receptor beta chains presented below share a single source sample, sequenced in a study of beta chain features in type 1 diabetes. The study reverse transcribed the entire isolated RNA, so it sequenced expressed TCRB transcripts. The method was immunoSEQ multiplex PCR; TCRdb's version includes in-frame clones alone and lacks a portion of them. This table has about 210,000 clones, around 9.9% appearing once. The sample consisted of central memory CD4+ T cells from blood. Every receptor here comes from a man aged 18 to 30 in good health.

This clone was observed a handful of times. This may be a read error, as it is one base from a much larger clone. The chain joins TRBV11-2 to TRBJ1-2, with a possible D match to TRBD1 (5 bases). Trimming shortened V by 5 bases and J by 5 bases, and 6 bases separated the two germline ends. Germline values: CDR1 SGHAT, CDR2 FQNNGV. There are 11 residues in the CDR3. Written as DNA, the CDR3 is TGTGCCAGCAGCCCAGGGTATGGCTACACCTTC. Protein: CASSPGYGYTF.

This clone occurred a few times. The chain is built from TRBV15 and TRBJ1-4, with D hard to call. Germline lookup yields CDR1 LNHNV and CDR2 YYDKDF (reference sequence). Trimming removed 1 base at V and 8 bases at J, with 5 bases between. This CDR3 has 12 residues. This CDR3 reads CATSRVGEKLFF. For the CDR3, the DNA is TGTGCCACCAGCAGAGTTGGGGAAAAACTGTTTTTT.

The chain has TRBV4-2 and TRBJ1-1, with D possibly TRBD1 on 5 matching bases. CDR3 length: 17 amino acids. Trimming took 2 bases from V and 1 from J, leaving 17 bases between them. The germline gives CDR1 LGHNA, CDR2 YNFKEQ. This CDR3 reads CASSQPGYQRSNTEAFF. In nucleotides, the CDR3 is TGTGCCAGCAGCCAACCAGGGTACCAACGCTCGAACACTGAAGCTTTCTTT.

A few counts support this clone. The chain employs TRBV5-6 and TRBJ2-7; D is unclear. The CDR3 has 12 residues. CDR1 and CDR2 from the germline V gene are SGHDT and YYEEEE. Trimming shortened V by 2 bases and J by 4 bases, and 7 bases separated the two germline ends. CDR3 coding DNA: TGTGCCAGCAGCTTTTGGGGATACGAGCAGTACTTC. Amino acid sequence: CASSFWGYEQYF. Together with reference TRBV5-6 and TRBJ2-7, the CDR3 gives the full variable domain: DAGVTQSPTHLIKTRGQQVTLRCSPKSGHDTVSWYQQALGQGPQFIFQYYEEEERQRGNFPDRFSGHQFPNYSSELNVNALLLGDSALYLCASSFWGYEQYFGPGTRLTVT.

This clone was observed many times. V usage is TRBV5-4 and J usage is TRBJ2-2, with TRBD1 identical over 7 bases. V trimming: 6 bases; J trimming: 0 bases; junction bases outside the gene matches: 8. Germline V lookup: CDR1 SGHNT, CDR2 YYREEE (reference sequence). This CDR3 comprises 16 residues. Here the CDR3 DNA reads TGTGCCAGCAACCCTCGGGACAGTACGAACACCGGGGAGCTGTTTTTT. Its translation: CASNPRDSTNTGELFF.

The sample holds many counts of this clone. The rearrangement joins TRBV10-3 to TRBJ2-1; 10 bases align to TRBD1. The CDR3 sequence is 12 residues long. Germline trimming cut 3 bases from V and 13 bases from J; bases unmatched to any gene: 3. Looked up from germline, CDR1 is ENHRY and CDR2 is SYGVKD. The CDR3 protein is CAISEGTGDQFF. The CDR3 nucleotides are TGTGCCATCAGTGAAGGGACAGGGGACCAGTTCTTC.

This rearrangement joins TRBV4-2 to TRBJ2-5; 10 bases fit TRBD1. After removal of 3 bases from V and 0 bases from J, the junction contained 1 base not matched to a gene. The CDR3 runs 15 residues. Germline CDR1 LGHNA, CDR2 YNFKEQ. The CDR3 loop reads CASSQTGGNQETQYF. CDR3 nucleotide sequence: TGTGCCAGCAGCCAGACAGGGGGCAACCAAGAGACCCAGTACTTC.

The gene calls are TRBV5-6 and TRBJ2-1, with no clear D. Germline V gene lookup returns CDR1 SGHDT and CDR2 YYEEEE. This CDR3 region has 15 residues. V gave up 0 bases and J gave up 0 bases, with 7 bases separating them. As DNA, the CDR3 is TGTGCCAGCAGCTTGGCACCGGTCTCCTACAATGAGCAGTTCTTC. Protein: CASSLAPVSYNEQFF.